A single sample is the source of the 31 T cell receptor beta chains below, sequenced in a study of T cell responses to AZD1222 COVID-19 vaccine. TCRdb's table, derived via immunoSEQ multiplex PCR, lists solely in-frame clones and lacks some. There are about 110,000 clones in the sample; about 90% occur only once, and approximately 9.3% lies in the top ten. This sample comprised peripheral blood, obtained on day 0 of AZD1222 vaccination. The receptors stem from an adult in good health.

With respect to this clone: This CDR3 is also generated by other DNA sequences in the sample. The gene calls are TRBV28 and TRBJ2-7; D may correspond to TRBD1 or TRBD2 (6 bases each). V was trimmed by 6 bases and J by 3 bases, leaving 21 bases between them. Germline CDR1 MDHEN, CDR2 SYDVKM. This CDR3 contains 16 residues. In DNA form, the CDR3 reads TGTGCCAGCAGCCCCACGGGGGCGGCAGGATTCTACGAGCAGTACTTC. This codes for CASSPTGAAGFYEQYF.

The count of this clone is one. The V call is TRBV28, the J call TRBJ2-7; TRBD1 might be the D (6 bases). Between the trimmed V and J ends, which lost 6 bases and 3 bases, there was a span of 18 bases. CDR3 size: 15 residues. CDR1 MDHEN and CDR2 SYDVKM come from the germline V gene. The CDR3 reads CASSSPQGIVYEQYF. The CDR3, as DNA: TGTGCCAGCAGCTCACCACAGGGCATTGTCTACGAGCAGTACTTC.

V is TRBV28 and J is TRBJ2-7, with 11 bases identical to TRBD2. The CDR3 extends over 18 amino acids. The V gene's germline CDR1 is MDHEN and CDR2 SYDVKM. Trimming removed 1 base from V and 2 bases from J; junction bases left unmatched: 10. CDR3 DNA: TGTGCCAGCAGTTTATTGTCCGGGACTAGCGGAACCACCTACGAGCAGTACTTC. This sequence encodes CASSLLSGTSGTTYEQYF.

CDR3 loop: CASSEAPSGSRDIQYF. In DNA, the CDR3 is TGTGCCAGCAGTGAAGCGCCTAGCGGGAGTAGAGACATTCAGTACTTC. V and J are TRBV6-1 and TRBJ2-4, with TRBD2 identical over 10 bases. Germline V CDR1 and CDR2: MNHNS, SASEGT. After removal of 0 bases from V and 8 bases from J, the junction contained 7 bases not matched to a gene. The CDR3 loop spans 16 amino acids.

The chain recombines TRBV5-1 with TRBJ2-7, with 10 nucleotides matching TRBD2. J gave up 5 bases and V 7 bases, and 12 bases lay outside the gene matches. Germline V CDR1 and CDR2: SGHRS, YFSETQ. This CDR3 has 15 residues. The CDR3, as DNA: TGCGCCAGCGGAAAGCCGGGGACTAGCGCCCACGAGCAGTACTTC. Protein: CASGKPGTSAHEQYF.

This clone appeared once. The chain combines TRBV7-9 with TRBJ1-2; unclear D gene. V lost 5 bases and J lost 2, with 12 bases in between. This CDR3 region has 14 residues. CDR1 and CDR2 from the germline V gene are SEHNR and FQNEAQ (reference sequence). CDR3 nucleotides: TGTGCCAGCAGCCTGGGCGGGATGAACTATGGCTACACCTTC. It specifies CASSLGGMNYGYTF.

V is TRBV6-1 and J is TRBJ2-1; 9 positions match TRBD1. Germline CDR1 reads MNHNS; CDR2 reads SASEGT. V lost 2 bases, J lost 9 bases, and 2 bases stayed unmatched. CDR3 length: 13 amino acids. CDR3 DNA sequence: TGTGCCAGCAGTGAAACAGGGGGCACTGAGCAGTTCTTC. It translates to CASSETGGTEQFF.

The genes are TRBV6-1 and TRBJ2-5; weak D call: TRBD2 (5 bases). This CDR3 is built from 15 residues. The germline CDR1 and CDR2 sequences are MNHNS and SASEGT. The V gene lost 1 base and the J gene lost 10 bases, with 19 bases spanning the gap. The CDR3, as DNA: TGTGCCAGCAGTGAAGGTCGTTGGCAGGTGAGCGGCCAGTACTTC. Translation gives CASSEGRWQVSGQYF.

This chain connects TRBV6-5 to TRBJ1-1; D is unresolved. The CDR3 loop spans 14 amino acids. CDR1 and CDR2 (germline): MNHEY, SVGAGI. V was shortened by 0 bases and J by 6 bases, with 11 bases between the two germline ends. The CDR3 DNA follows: TGTGCCAGCAGTTACTCGACGCAGACGGCTGAAGCTTTCTTT. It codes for CASSYSTQTAEAFF.

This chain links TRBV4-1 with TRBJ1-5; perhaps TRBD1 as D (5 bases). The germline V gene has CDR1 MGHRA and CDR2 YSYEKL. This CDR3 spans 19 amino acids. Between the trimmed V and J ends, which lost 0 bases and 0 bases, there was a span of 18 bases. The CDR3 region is CASSQDPGSNRYSNQPQHF. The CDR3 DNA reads TGCGCCAGCAGCCAAGACCCAGGGTCCAACCGATATAGCAATCAGCCCCAGCATTTT.

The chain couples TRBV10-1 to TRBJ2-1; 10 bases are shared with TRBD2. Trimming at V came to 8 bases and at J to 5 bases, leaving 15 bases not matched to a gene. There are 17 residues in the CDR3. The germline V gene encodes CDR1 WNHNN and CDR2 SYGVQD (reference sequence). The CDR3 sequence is CASSAEEAGGRNNEQFF. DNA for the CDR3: TGCGCCAGCTCTGCGGAGGAAGCGGGAGGGAGGAACAATGAGCAGTTCTTC.

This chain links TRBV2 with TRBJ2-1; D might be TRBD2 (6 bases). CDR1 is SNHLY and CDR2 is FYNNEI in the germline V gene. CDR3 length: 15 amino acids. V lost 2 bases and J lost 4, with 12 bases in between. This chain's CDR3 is CASSERTNLYNEQFF. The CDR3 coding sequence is TGTGCCAGCAGTGAAAGGACTAATTTATACAATGAGCAGTTCTTC.

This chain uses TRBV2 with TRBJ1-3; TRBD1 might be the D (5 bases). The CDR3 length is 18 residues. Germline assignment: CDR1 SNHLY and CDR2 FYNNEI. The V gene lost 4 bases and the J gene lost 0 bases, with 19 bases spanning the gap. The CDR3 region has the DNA TGTGCCAGCAGTGCCCCGGCCGGGACTCCCGACTCTGGAAACACCATATATTTT. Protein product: CASSAPAGTPDSGNTIYF.

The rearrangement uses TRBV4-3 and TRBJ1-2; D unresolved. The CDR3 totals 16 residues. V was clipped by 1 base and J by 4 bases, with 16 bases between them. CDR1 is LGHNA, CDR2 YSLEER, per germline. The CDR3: CASSQVGWSPPYGYTF. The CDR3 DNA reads TGCGCCAGCAGCCAAGTTGGGTGGAGCCCCCCCTATGGCTACACCTTC.

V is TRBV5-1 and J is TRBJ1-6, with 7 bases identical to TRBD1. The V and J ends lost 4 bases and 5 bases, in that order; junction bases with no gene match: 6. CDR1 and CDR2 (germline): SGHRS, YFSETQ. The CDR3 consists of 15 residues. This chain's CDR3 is CASSQGTADNSPLHF. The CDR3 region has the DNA TGCGCCAGCAGCCAAGGGACAGCAGATAATTCACCCCTCCACTTT.

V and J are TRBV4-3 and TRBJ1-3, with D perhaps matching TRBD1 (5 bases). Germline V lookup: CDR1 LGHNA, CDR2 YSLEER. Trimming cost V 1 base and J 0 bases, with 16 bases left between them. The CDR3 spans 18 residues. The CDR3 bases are TGCGCCAGCAGCCAAGGCGCGGGGGGGAGAAGCTCTGGAAACACCATATATTTT. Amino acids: CASSQGAGGRSSGNTIYF.

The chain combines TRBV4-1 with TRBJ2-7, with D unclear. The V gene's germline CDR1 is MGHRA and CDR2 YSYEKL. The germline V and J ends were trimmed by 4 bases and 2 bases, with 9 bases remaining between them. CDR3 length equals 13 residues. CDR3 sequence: CASSPETAYEQYF. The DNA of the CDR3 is TGCGCCAGCAGCCCGGAGACGGCCTACGAGCAGTACTTC.

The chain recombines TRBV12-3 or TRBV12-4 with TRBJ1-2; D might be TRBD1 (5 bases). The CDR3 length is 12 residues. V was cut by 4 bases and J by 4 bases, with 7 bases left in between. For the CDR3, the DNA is TGTGCCAGCAGTTCCGGGGGCTATGGCTACACCTTC. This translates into CASSSGGYGYTF.

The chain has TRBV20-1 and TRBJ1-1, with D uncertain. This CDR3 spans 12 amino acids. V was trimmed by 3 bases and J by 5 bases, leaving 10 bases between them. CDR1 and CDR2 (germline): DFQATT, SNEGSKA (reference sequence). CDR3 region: CSASRSETEAFF. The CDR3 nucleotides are TGCAGTGCTAGTCGGTCGGAGACTGAAGCTTTCTTT.

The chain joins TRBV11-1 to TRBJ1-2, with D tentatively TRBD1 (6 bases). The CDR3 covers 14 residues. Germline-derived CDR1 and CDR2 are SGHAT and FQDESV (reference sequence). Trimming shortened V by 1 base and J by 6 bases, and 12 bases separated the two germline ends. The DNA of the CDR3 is TGTGCCAGCAGCTTAGAACAGGGAGGTGATGGCTACACCTTC. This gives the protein CASSLEQGGDGYTF.

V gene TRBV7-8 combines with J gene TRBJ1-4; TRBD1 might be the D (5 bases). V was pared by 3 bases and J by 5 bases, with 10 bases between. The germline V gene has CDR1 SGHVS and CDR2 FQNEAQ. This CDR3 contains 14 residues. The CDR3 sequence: CASSLGRGNEKLFF. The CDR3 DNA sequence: TGTGCCAGCAGCTTGGGAAGGGGAAATGAAAAACTGTTTTTT.

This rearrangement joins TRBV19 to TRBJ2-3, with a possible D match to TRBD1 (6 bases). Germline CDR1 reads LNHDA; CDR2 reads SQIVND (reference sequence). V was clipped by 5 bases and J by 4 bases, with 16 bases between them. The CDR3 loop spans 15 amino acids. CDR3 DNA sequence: TGTGCCAGTAGTCGCCAGGGGCGAGGGGCAGATACGCAGTATTTT. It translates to CASSRQGRGADTQYF.

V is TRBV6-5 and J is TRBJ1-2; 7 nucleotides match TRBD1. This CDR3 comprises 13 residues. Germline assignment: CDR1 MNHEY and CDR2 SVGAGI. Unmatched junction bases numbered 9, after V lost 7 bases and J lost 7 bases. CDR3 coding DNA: TGTGCCAGCACAAGACAGGGTTTAGTTGGCTACACCTTC. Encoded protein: CASTRQGLVGYTF.

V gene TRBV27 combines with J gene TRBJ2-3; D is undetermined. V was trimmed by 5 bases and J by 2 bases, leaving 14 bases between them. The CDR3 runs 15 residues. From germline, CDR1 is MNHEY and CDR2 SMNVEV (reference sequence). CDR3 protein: CASSPLATPTDTQYF. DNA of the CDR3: TGTGCCAGCAGTCCCTTGGCCACCCCCACAGATACGCAGTATTTT.

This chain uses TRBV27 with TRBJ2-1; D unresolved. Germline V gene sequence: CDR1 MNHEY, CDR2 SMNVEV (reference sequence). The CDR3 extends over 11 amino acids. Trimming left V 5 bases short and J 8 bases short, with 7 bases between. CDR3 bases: TGTGCCAGCAGTAGGATGGATGAGCAGTTCTTC. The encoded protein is CASSRMDEQFF.

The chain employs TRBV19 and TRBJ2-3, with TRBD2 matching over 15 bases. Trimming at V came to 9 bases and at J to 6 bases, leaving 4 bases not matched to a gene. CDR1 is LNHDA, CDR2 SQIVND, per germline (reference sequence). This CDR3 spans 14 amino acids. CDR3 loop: CASEGTSGRDTQYF. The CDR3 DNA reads TGTGCCAGCGAAGGGACTAGCGGGAGGGATACGCAGTATTTT.

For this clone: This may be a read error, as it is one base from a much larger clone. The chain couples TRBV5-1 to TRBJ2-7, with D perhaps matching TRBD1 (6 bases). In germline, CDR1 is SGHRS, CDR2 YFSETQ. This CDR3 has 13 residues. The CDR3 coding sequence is TGCACCAGCAGCGTGCAACAGGGCCACGAGCAGTACTTC. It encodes CTSSVQQGHEQYF.

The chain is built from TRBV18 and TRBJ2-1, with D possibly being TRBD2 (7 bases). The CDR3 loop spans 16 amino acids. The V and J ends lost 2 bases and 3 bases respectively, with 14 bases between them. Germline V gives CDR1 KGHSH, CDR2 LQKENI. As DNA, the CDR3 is TGTGCCAGCTCACCATTGGCGGGGGCCATCTACAATGAGCAGTTCTTC. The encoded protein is CASSPLAGAIYNEQFF.

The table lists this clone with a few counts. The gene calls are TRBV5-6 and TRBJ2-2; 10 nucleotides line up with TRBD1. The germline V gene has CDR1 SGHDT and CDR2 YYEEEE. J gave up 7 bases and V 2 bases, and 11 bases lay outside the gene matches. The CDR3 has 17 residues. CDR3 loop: CASSLGRQGADFGELFF. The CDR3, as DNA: TGTGCCAGCAGCTTAGGTCGACAGGGGGCAGATTTCGGGGAGCTGTTTTTT.

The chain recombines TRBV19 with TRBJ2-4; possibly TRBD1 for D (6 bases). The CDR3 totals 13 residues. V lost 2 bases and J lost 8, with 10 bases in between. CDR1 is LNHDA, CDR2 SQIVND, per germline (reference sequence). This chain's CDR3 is CASSITGFDIQYF. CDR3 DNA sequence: TGTGCCAGTAGTATAACAGGGTTTGACATTCAGTACTTC.

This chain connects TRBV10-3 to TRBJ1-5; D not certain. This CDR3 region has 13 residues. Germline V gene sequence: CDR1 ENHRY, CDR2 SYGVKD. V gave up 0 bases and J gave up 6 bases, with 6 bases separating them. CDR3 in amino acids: CAISESGGQPQHF. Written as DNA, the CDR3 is TGTGCCATCAGTGAGTCCGGTGGTCAGCCCCAGCATTTT.